This TCR beta chain was identified in a study of T cell changes during pregnancy in multiple sclerosis. Produced via immunoSEQ multiplex PCR; TCRdb's table is partial and in-frame only. The sample includes 25,000 to 35,000 clones, roughly nine tenths of them seen just once. CDR1 SGHTA and CDR2 FQGNSA come from the germline V gene. Trimming left V 5 bases short and J 1 base short, with 14 bases between. The CDR3 contains 15 residues. The starting material was CD4+ T cells from peripheral blood mononuclear cells, obtained in the second trimester of pregnancy. The sequence derives from a female donor with multiple sclerosis, enrolled in a pregnancy study. J is TRBJ1-2 and V is TRBV7-2, with D unresolved. The CDR3 here is CASSPLAGINYGYTF. Here the CDR3 DNA reads TGTGCCAGCAGCCCCCTCGCCGGGATTAACTATGGCTACACCTTC.